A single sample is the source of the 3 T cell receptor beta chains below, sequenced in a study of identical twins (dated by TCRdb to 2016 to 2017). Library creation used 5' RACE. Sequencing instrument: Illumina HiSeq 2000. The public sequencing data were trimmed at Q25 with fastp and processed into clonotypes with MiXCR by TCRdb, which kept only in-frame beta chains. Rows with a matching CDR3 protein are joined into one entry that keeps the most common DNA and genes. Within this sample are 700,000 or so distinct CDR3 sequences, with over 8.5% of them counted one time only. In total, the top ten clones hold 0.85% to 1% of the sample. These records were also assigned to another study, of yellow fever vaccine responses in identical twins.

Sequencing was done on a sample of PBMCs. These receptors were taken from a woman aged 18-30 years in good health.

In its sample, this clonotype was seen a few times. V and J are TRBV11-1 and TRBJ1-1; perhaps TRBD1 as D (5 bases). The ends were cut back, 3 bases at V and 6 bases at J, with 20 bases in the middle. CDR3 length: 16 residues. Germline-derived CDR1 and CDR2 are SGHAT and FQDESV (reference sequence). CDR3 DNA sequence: TGTGCCAGCAGCTTCGGTCCCACCTGGGGCAGCTCTGAAGCTTTCTTT. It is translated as CASSFGPTWGSSEAFF.

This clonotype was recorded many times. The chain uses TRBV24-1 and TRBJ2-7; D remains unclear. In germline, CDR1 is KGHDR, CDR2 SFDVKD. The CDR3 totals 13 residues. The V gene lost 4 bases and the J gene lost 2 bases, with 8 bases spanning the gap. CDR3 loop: CATSDPPTYEQYF. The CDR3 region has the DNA TGTGCCACCAGTGACCCCCCCACCTACGAGCAGTACTTC.

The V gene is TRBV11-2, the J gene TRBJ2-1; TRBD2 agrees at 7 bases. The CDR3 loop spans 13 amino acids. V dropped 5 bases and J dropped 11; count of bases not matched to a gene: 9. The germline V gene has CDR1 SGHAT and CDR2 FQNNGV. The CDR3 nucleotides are TGTGCCAGCAGCGACAGCCCGGGGACTAAGCAGTTCTTC. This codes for CASSDSPGTKQFF.